These 14 T cell receptor beta chains came from one sample sequenced in a study of CD8+CD57+ T cells in acquired aplastic anemia. Template material for TCR beta VDJ and CDR3 profiling consisted of genomic DNA. TCRdb itself ran the reads through MiXCR, one entry per CDR3 protein. The table records more than 150,000 distinct CDR3 sequences, 45% to 60% of them present only once. Those patients picked for sequencing had displayed CD8+CD57+ cell expansion on flow cytometry. Sequencing was carried out using sorted CD4+, CD8+, or CD8+CD57+ T cells (not recorded which) from PBMCs. The receptors come from a human donor with aplastic anemia.

The chain links TRBV20-1 to TRBJ2-3; 8 bases align to TRBD2. The trim removed 1 base at V and 3 bases at J, leaving 12 bases unmatched. The V gene's germline CDR1 is DFQATT and CDR2 SNEGSKA (reference sequence). The CDR3 runs to 17 residues. Here the CDR3 DNA reads TGCAGTGCTAGAGTCGGGGGGGGGATCAGGAGGACAGATACGCAGTATTTT. Amino acids: CSARVGGGIRRTDTQYF.

The chain recombines TRBV19 with TRBJ1-6, with 10 bases that match TRBD1. V lost 1 base to trimming and J lost 8 bases; unmatched junction nucleotides: 2. The germline V gene encodes CDR1 LNHDA and CDR2 SQIVND (reference sequence). The CDR3 has 15 amino acids. The CDR3 loop is CASSIVGTGDSPLHF. DNA for the CDR3: TGTGCCAGTAGTATAGTCGGGACAGGGGATTCACCCCTCCACTTT.

This clonotype was detected ten times or more. The chain couples TRBV6-1 to TRBJ2-2; TRBD2 is a possible D gene (6 bases). Germline CDR1 is MNHNS and CDR2 is SASEGT. Trimming shortened V by 2 bases and J by 4 bases, and 11 bases separated the two germline ends. The CDR3 runs to 15 residues. CDR3 DNA: TGTGCCAGCAGTGAACGGGGGTGGGGCACCGGGGAGCTGTTTTTT. This gives the protein CASSERGWGTGELFF.

This clonotype was counted ten times or more. The chain employs TRBV6-5 and TRBJ1-4; D call uncertain. The V end lost 0 bases, the J end lost 0 bases, and 5 bases lay between the germline ends. The CDR3 runs to 15 residues. Germline CDR1 reads MNHEY; CDR2 reads SVGAGI. The CDR3 region has the DNA TGTGCCAGCAGTTACTCGGGGACAACTAATGAAAAACTGTTTTTT. It translates to CASSYSGTTNEKLFF.

This clonotype was counted ten times or more. The J gene is TRBJ1-2, the V gene TRBV5-1; the D is unclear. Trimming took off 4 bases at V and 3 bases at J, with 13 bases between the two ends. Germline V lookup: CDR1 SGHRS, CDR2 YFSETQ. The length of the CDR3 is 14 residues. CDR3 amino acids: CASSVSGGDYGYTF. CDR3 sequence (DNA): TGCGCCAGCAGCGTCAGTGGTGGGGACTATGGCTACACCTTC. The whole variable domain, filled in from reference TRBV5-1 and TRBJ1-2, reads KAGVTQTPRYLIKTRGQQVTLSCSPISGHRSVSWYQQTPGQGLQFLFEYFSETQRNKGNFPGRFSGRQFSNSRSEMNVSTLELGDSALYLCASSVSGGDYGYTFGSGTRLTVV.

This clonotype has a count of ten or more. The V call is TRBV5-1, the J call TRBJ1-4; no firm D call. The length of the CDR3 is 13 residues. The V gene lost 4 bases and the J gene lost 7 bases, with 11 bases spanning the gap. The V gene's germline CDR1 is SGHRS and CDR2 YFSETQ. The CDR3 nucleotides are TGCGCCAGCAGCCCGACCGTTCCTGAAAAACTGTTTTTT. Its protein product is CASSPTVPEKLFF.

This clonotype was seen a few times. The rearrangement joins TRBV6-5 to TRBJ2-2; D might be TRBD2 (5 bases). The CDR3 is made up of 15 amino acids. The germline gives CDR1 MNHEY, CDR2 SVGAGI. V was shortened by 3 bases and J by 4 bases, with 12 bases between the two germline ends. CDR3 region: CASSYEVAGTGELFF. The DNA of the CDR3 is TGTGCCAGCAGTTATGAGGTGGCGGGCACCGGGGAGCTGTTTTTT.

This clonotype was observed at least ten times. The chain has TRBV7-8 and TRBJ1-2; D is ambiguous. This CDR3 comprises 16 residues. Germline-derived CDR1 and CDR2 are SGHVS and FQNEAQ. Between the trimmed V and J ends, which lost 2 bases and 3 bases, there was a span of 16 bases. In DNA form, the CDR3 reads TGTGCCAGCAGCTTAAAGATGGACCCTCGCCACTATGGCTACACCTTC. Its protein is CASSLKMDPRHYGYTF.

The V call is TRBV5-6, the J call TRBJ2-7; a weak D match, TRBD1 (6 bases). Between the trimmed V and J ends, which lost 6 bases and 0 bases, there was a span of 13 bases. Per the germline V gene, CDR1 is SGHDT and CDR2 is YYEEEE. The CDR3 length is 14 residues. CDR3 bases: TGTGCCAGCACCTCCAGGGGTAGCTCCTACGAGCAGTACTTC. Protein sequence: CASTSRGSSYEQYF. The full variable domain, in which reference TRBV5-6 and TRBJ2-7 provide the parts outside the CDR3, is DAGVTQSPTHLIKTRGQQVTLRCSPKSGHDTVSWYQQALGQGPQFIFQYYEEEERQRGNFPDRFSGHQFPNYSSELNVNALLLGDSALYLCASTSRGSSYEQYFGPGTRLTVT.

This clonotype showed up many times. The chain links TRBV9 to TRBJ1-1; D uncertain. V lost 0 bases, J lost 3 bases, and 12 bases lay in between. Germline CDR1 is SGDLS and CDR2 is YYNGEE. The CDR3 spans 15 residues. Here the CDR3 DNA reads TGTGCCAGCAGCGTAGGAGGTAGTGTGGACACTGAAGCTTTCTTT. Its protein is CASSVGGSVDTEAFF.

CDR3 sequence reads: CASSEVGENTEAFF. The CDR3 bases are TGTGCCAGCAGTGAGGTCGGAGAGAACACTGAAGCTTTCTTT. The rearrangement joins TRBV2 to TRBJ1-1; D unresolved. The V end lost 3 bases, the J end lost 1 base, and 9 bases lay between the germline ends. Germline assignment: CDR1 SNHLY and CDR2 FYNNEI. The CDR3 loop spans 14 amino acids.

In this sample, this clonotype turned up many times. The chain carries TRBV6-1 and TRBJ2-7; TRBD2 aligns across 11 bases. Trimming cost V 4 bases and J 0 bases; bases outside gene matches: 5. Per germline, CDR1 MNHNS and CDR2 SASEGT. The CDR3 is 16 residues long. CDR3 DNA: TGTGCCAGCAGTGGACTAGCGGGGACCAGCTCCTACGAGCAGTACTTC. It is translated as CASSGLAGTSSYEQYF.

This clonotype has at least ten counts. The chain uses TRBV7-9 and TRBJ1-1, with D tentatively TRBD1 (5 bases). The CDR3 loop spans 16 amino acids. Germline CDR1 is SEHNR and CDR2 is FQNEAQ (reference sequence). V dropped 4 bases and J dropped 0 bases, with 15 bases sitting between them. CDR3 coding DNA: TGTGCCAGCAGCTACGACAGCCTAAGAATGAACACTGAAGCTTTCTTT. It is translated as CASSYDSLRMNTEAFF.

The gene calls are TRBV7-2 and TRBJ2-3; D remains unclear. This CDR3 comprises 13 residues. Germline values: CDR1 SGHTA, CDR2 FQGNSA. Deletions cut 5 bases from V and 2 bases from J, with 8 bases between. The chain's CDR3 is CASSAQATDTQYF. CDR3 bases: TGTGCCAGCAGCGCCCAAGCCACAGATACGCAGTATTTT. Complete variable domain (other parts from reference TRBV7-2 and TRBJ2-3): GAGVSQSPSNKVTEKGKDVELRCDPISGHTALYWYRQSLGQGLEFLIYFQGNSAPDKSGLPSDRFSAERTGGSVSTLTIQRTQQEDSAVYLCASSAQATDTQYFGPGTRLTVL.